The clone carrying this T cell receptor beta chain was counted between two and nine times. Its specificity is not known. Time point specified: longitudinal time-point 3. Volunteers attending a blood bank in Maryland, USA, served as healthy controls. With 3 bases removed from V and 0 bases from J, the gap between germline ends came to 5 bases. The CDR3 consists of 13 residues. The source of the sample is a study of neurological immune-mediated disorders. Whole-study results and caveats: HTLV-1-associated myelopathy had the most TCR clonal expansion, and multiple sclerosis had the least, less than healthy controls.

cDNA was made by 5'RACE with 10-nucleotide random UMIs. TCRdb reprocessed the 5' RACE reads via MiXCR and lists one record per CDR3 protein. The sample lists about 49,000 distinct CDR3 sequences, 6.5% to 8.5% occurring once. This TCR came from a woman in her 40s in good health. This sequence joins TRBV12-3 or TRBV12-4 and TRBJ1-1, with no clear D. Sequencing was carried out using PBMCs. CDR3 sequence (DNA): TGTGCCAGCAGTTTCTTCCTGAACACTGAAGCTTTCTTT. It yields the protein CASSFFLNTEAFF.